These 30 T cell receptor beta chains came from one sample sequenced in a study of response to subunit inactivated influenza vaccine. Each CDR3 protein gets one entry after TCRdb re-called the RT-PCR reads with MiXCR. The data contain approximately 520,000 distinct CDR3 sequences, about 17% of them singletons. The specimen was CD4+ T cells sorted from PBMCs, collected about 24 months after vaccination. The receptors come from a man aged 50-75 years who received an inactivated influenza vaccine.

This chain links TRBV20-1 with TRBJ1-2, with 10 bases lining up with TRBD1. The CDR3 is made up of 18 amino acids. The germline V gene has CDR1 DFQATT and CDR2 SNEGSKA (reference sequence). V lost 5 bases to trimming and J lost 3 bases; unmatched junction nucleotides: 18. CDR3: CSARRTGGLKSSYYGYTF. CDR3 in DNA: TGCAGTGCTCGGAGGACAGGGGGACTCAAGTCGTCGTACTATGGCTACACCTTC.

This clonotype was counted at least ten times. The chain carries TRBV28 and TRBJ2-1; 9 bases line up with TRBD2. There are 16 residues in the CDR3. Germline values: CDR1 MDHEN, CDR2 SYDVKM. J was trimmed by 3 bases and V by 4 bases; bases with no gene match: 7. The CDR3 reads CASSWVAGANYNEQFF. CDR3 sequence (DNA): TGTGCCAGCAGTTGGGTAGCGGGAGCGAACTACAATGAGCAGTTCTTC.

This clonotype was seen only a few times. The DNA of the CDR3 is TGTGCCAGCAGCCAAGATACTAGGGGCTTTCAGTACGAGCAGTACTTC. This encodes CASSQDTRGFQYEQYF. This sequence joins TRBV4-2 and TRBJ2-7; D is tentatively TRBD1 or TRBD2 (5 bases each). V lost 0 bases and J lost 4, with 16 bases in between. CDR1 is LGHNA, CDR2 YNFKEQ, per germline. The CDR3 has 16 amino acids.

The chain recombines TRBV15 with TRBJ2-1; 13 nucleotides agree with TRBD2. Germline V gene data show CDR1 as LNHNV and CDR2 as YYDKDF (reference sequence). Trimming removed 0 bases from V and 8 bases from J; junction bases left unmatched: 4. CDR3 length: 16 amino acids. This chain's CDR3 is CATSRDTSGGAHEQFF. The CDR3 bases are TGTGCCACCAGCAGAGATACTAGCGGGGGGGCCCATGAGCAGTTCTTC. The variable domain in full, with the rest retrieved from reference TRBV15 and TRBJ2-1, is DAMVIQNPRYQVTQFGKPVTLSCSQTLNHNVMYWYQQKSSQAPKLLFHYYDKDFNNEADTPDNFQSRRPNTSFCFLDIRSPGLGDTAMYLCATSRDTSGGAHEQFFGPGTRLTVL.

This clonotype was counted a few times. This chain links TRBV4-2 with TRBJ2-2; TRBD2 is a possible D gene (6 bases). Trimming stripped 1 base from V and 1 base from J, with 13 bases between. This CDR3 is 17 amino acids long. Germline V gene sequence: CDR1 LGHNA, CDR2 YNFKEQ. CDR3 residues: CASSQASGGLNTGELFF. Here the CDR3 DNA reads TGTGCCAGCAGCCAAGCTTCCGGGGGATTGAACACCGGGGAGCTGTTTTTT.

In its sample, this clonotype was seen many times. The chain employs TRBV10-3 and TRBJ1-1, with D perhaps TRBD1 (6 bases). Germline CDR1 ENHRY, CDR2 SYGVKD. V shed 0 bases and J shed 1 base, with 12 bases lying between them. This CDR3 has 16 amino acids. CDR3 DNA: TGTGCCATCAGTGAGTCCGGATTGACAGGGAACACTGAAGCTTTCTTT. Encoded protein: CAISESGLTGNTEAFF.

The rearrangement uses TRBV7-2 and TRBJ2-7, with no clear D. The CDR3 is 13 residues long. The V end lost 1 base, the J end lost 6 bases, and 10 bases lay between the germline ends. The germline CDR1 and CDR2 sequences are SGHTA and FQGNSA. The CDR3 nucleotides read TGTGCCAGCAGCTTAGGGGGATTTGGCGAGCAGTACTTC. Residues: CASSLGGFGEQYF.

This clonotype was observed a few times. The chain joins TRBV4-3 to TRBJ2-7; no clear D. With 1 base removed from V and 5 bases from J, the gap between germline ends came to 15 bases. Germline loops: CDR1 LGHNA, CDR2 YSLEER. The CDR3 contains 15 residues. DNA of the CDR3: TGCGCCAGCAGCCAAGCAGCACATCGGCAGCACGAGCAGTACTTC. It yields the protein CASSQAAHRQHEQYF.

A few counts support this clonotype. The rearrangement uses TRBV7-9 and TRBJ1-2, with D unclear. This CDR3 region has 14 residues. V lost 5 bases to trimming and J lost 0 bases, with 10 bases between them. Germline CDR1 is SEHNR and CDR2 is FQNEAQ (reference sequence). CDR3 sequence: CASSALRANYGYTF. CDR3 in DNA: TGTGCCAGCAGCGCATTAAGAGCTAACTATGGCTACACCTTC.

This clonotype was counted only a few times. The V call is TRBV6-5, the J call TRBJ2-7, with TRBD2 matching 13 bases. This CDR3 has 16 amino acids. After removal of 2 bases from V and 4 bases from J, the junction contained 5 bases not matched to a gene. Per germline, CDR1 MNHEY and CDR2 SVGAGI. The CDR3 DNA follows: TGTGCCAGCAGTTACATGGGACTAGCGGGACGGTACGAGCAGTACTTC. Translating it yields CASSYMGLAGRYEQYF.

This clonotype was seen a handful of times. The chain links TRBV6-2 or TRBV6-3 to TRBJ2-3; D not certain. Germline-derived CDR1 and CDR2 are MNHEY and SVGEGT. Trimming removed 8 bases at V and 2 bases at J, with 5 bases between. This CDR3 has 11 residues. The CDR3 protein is CASGPTDTQYF. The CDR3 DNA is TGTGCCAGCGGACCCACAGATACGCAGTATTTT.

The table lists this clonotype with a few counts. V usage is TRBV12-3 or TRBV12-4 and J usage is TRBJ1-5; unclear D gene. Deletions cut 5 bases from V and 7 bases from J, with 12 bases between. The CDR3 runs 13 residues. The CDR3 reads CASSPDNSQPQHF. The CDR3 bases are TGTGCCAGCAGTCCTGACAACAGCCAGCCCCAGCATTTT.

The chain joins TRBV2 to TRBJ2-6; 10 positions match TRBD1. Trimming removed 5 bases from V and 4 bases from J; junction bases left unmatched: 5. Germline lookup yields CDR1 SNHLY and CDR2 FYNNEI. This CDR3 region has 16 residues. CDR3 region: CASSLDRGSGANVLTF. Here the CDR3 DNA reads TGTGCCAGCAGTCTGGACAGGGGGTCCGGGGCCAACGTCCTGACTTTC.

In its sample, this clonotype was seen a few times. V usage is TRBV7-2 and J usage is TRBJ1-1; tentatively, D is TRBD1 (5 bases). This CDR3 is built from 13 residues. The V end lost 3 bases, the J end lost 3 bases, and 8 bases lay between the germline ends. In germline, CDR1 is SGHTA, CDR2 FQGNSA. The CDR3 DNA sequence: TGTGCCAGCAGCTTCGGGGGACACACTGAAGCTTTCTTT. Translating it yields CASSFGGHTEAFF.

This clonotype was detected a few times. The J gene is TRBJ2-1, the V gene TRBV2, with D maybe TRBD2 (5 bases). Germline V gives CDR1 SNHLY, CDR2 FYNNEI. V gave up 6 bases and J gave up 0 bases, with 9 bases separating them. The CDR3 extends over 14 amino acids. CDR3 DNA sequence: TGTGCCAGCAGGGTTGGGAGCTCCTACAATGAGCAGTTCTTC. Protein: CASRVGSSYNEQFF.

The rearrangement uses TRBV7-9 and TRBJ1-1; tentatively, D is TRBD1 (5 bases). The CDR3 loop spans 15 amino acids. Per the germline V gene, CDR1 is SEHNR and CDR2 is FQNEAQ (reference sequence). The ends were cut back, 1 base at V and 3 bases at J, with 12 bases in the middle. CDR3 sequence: CASSLGYRRDTEAFF. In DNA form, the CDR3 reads TGTGCCAGCAGCTTAGGTTACAGGCGCGACACTGAAGCTTTCTTT.

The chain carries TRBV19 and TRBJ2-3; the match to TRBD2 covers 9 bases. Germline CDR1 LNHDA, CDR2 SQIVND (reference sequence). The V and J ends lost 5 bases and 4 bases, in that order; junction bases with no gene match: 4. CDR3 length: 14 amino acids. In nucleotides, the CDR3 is TGTGCCAGTAGTTCTAGCGGGAACGCAGATACGCAGTATTTT. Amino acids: CASSSSGNADTQYF.

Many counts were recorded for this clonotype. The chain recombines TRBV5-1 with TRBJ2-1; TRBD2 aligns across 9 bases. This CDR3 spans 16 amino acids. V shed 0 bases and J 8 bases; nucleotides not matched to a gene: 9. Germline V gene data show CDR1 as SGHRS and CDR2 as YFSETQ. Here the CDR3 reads CASSLAGSGSVYEQFF. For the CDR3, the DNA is TGCGCCAGCAGCTTGGCAGGTAGCGGGAGTGTCTATGAGCAGTTCTTC. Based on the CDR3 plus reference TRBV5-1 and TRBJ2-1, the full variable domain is KAGVTQTPRYLIKTRGQQVTLSCSPISGHRSVSWYQQTPGQGLQFLFEYFSETQRNKGNFPGRFSGRQFSNSRSEMNVSTLELGDSALYLCASSLAGSGSVYEQFFGPGTRLTVL.

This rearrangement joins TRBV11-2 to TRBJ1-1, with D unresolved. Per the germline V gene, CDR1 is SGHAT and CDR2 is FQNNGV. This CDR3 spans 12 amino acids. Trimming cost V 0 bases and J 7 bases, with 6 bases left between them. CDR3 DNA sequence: TGTGCCAGCAGCTTAGAGACACGTGAAGCTTTCTTT. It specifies CASSLETREAFF.

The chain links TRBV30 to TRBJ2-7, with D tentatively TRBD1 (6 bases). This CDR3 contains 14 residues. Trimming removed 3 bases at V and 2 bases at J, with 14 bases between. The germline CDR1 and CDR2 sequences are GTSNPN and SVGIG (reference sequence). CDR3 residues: CAWRVGGPPYEQYF. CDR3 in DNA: TGTGCCTGGAGGGTAGGGGGTCCACCCTACGAGCAGTACTTC.

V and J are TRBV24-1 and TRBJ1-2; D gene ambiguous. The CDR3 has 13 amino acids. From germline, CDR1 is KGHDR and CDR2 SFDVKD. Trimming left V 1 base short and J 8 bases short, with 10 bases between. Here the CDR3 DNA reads TGTGCCACCAGTGATTTCGGTGGGGTCGGCTACACCTTC. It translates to CATSDFGGVGYTF.

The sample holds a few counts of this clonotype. The DNA for the CDR3 is TGTGCCAGCAGTCACCCACTAGCGGAACAGTTCTTC. It yields the protein CASSHPLAEQFF. This chain links TRBV28 with TRBJ2-1; TRBD2 matches at 8 bases. V lost 5 bases and J lost 13; bases outside the gene matches: 7. Germline-derived CDR1 and CDR2 are MDHEN and SYDVKM. CDR3 length: 12 residues.

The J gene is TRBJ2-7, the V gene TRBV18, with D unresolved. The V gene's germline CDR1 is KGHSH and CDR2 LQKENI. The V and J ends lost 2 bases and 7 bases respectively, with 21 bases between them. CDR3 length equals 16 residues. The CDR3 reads CASSPLVALSSSEQYF. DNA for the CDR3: TGTGCCAGCTCACCATTAGTGGCCCTCTCGTCGAGTGAGCAGTACTTC.

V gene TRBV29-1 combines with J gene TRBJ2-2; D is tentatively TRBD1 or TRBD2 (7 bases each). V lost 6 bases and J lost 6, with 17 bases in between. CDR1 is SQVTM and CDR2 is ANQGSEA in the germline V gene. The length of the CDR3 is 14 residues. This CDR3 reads CSVEARGGPGELFF. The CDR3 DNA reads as TGCAGCGTGGAGGCCAGGGGGGGTCCCGGGGAGCTGTTTTTT.

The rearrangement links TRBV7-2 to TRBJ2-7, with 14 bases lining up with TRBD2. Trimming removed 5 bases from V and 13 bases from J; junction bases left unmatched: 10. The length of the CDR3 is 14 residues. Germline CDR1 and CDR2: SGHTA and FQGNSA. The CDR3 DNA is TGTGCCAGCAGCACCGGACTAGCGGGAGGCCAGGATTACTTC. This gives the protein CASSTGLAGGQDYF.

CDR3: CSVELLQETQYF. The CDR3 bases are TGCAGCGTTGAATTGCTACAAGAGACCCAGTACTTC. V and J are TRBV29-1 and TRBJ2-5; no firm D call. Per germline, CDR1 SQVTM and CDR2 ANQGSEA. The CDR3 covers 12 residues. Trimming took 2 bases from V and 2 from J, leaving 6 bases between them.

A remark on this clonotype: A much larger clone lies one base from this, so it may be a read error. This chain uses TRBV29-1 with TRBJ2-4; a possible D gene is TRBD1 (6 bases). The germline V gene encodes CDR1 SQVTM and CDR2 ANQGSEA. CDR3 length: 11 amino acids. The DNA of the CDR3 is TGCGGCGCAGGGACACCGGCCATTCAGTACTTC. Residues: CGAGTPAIQYF.

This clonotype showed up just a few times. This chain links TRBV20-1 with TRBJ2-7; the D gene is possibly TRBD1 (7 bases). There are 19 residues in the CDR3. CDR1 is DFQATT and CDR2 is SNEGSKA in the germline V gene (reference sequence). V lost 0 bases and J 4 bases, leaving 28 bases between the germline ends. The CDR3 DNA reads TGCAGTGCTAGAGATAAATATGATCATTTGTACAGGGGAGGATACGAGCAGTACTTC. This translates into CSARDKYDHLYRGGYEQYF.

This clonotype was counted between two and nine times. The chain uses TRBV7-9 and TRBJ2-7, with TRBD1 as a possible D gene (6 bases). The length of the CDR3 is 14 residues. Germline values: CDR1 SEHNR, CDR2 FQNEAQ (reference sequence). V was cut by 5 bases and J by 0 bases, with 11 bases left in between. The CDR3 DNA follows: TGTGCCAGCAGCCATCGGGACACCTCCTACGAGCAGTACTTC. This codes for CASSHRDTSYEQYF. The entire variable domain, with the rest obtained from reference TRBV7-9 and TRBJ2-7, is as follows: DTGVSQNPRHKITKRGQNVTFRCDPISEHNRLYWYRQTLGQGPEFLTYFQNEAQLEKSRLLSDRFSAERPKGSFSTLEIQRTEQGDSAMYLCASSHRDTSYEQYFGPGTRLTVT.

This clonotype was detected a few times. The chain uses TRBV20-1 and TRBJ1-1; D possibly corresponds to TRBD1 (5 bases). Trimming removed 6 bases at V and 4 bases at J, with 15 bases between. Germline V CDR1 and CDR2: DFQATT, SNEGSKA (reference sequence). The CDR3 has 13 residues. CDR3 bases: TGCAGTGCCCCCGGGGTTCAGGGCACTGAAGCTTTCTTT. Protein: CSAPGVQGTEAFF.